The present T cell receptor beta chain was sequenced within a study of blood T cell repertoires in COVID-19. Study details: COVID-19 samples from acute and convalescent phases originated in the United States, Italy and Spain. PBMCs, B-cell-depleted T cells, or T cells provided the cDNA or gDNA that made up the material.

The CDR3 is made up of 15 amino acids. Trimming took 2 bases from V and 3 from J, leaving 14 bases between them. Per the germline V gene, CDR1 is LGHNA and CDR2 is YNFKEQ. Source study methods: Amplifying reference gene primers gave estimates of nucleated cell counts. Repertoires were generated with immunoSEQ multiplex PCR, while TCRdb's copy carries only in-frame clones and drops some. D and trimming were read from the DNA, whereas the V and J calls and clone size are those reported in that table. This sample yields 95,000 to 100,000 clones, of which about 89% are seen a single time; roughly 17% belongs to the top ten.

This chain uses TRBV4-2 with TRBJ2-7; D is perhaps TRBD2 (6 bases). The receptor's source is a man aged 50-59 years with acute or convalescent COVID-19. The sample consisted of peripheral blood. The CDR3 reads CASSQREGSGYEQYF. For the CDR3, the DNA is TGTGCCAGCAGCCAACGGGAAGGTAGCGGCTACGAGCAGTACTTC.